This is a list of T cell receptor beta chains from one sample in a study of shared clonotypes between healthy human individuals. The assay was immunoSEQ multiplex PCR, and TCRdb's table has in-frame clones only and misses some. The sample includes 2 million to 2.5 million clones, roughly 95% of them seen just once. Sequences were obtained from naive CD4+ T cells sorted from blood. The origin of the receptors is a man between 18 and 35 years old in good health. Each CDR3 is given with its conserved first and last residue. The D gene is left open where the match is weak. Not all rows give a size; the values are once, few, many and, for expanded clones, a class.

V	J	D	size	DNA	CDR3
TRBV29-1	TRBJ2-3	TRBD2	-	TGCAGCGTAGTGACTAGCGGGAGAGCAGATACGCAGTATTTT	CSVVTSGRADTQYF
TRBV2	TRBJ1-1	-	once	TGTGCCAGCAGTGAATCGATCCTAACGGGGGAAAGTAGCACTGAAGCTTTCTTT	CASSESILTGESSTEAFF
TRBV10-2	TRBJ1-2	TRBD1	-	TGCGCCAGCAGTGAGCCGGACAGGGCTAACTATGGCTACACCTTC	CASSEPDRANYGYTF
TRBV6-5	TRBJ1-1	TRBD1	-	TGTGCCAGCAGAAACCAGGGGGCGGGGAACACTGAAGCTTTCTTT	CASRNQGAGNTEAFF
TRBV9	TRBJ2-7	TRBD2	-	TGTGCCAGCAGCCCGCGATGGTTAGCGGGAGGGTACGAGCAGTACTTC	CASSPRWLAGGYEQYF
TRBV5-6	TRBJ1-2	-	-	TGTGCCAGCAGAAAATCAGGAACAGCTAACTATGGCTACACCTTC	CASRKSGTANYGYTF
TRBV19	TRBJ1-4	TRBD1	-	TGTGCCAGTAGTATAGGACAGGGTGCTAATGAAAAACTGTTTTTT	CASSIGQGANEKLFF
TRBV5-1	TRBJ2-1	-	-	TGCGCCAGCAGCGGCAACTCTTACAATGAGCAGTTCTTC	CASSGNSYNEQFF
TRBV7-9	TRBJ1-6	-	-	TGTGCCAGCAGCCCCAGGAGCTCCTATAATTCACCCCTCCACTTT	CASSPRSSYNSPLHF
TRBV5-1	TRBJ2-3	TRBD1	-	TGCGCCAGCAGCTCGGGACAGCTCACAGATACGCAGTATTTT	CASSSGQLTDTQYF
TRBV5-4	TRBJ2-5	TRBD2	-	TGTGCCAGCAGCCAGGGACTAGCGGGGGGGCGGGAGACCCAGTACTTC	CASSQGLAGGRETQYF
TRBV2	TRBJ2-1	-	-	TGTGCCAGCACCCTCAGGGATGAGCAGTTCTTC	CASTLRDEQFF
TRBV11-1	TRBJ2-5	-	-	TGTGCCAGCAGCTTTACGGACGGGTTCGGGGAGACCCAGTACTTC	CASSFTDGFGETQYF
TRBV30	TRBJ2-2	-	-	TGTGCCTGCCCCTTAAGAGGGAGCGGGGAGCTGTTTTTT	CACPLRGSGELFF
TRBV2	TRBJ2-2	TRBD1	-	TGTGCCAGCAGTCTTGTAACAGGGGGCACCGGGGAGCTGTTTTTT	CASSLVTGGTGELFF
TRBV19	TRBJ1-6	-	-	TGTGCCAGTGAACAGGGATCCGATGGTTCACCCCTCCACTTT	CASEQGSDGSPLHF
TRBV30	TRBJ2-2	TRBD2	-	TGTGCCTGGAGTCGGACCCGGACTAGCGGATACGGTCCCGGGGAGCTGTTTTTT	CAWSRTRTSGYGPGELFF
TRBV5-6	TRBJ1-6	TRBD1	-	TGTGCCAGCAGCCAGGGGACAGGGGATAATTCACCCCTCCACTTT	CASSQGTGDNSPLHF
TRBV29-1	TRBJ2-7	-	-	TGCAGCGTTGACGTGGGAGGCTCGGGGGAGTACTTC	CSVDVGGSGEYF
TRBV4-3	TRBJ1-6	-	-	TGCGCCAGCAGCCAAGATACCAGCCGTCGGTCACCCCTCCACTTT	CASSQDTSRRSPLHF
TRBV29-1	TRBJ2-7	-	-	TGCAGCGTCGCCGACCTGCTATATCTCAACGAGCAGTACTTC	CSVADLLYLNEQYF
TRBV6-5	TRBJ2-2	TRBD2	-	TGTGCCAGCAGGTCGGGAGGGTCGACCACCGGGGAGCTGTTTTTT	CASRSGGSTTGELFF
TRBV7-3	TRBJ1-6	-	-	TGTGCCAGCAGCTTAACCCTGCCCGGCTCACCCCTCCACTTT	CASSLTLPGSPLHF
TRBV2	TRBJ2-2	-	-	TGTGCCAGCGGGTTAGAACTAACCACCGGGGAGCTGTTTTTT	CASGLELTTGELFF
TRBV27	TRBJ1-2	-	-	TGTGCCAGCAGTTTAGGCCCCGGCAGGGCCAACTATGGCTACACCTTC	CASSLGPGRANYGYTF
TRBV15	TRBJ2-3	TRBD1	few	TGTGCCACCAGCACCAGTACGGGACAGGTAATATTTGGGACAGATACGCAGTATTTT	CATSTSTGQVIFGTDTQYF
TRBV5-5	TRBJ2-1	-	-	TGTGCCAGCAGCTTGCAAACTCAGGGCTACAATGAGCAGTTCTTC	CASSLQTQGYNEQFF
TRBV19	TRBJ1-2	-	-	TGTGCCAGTAGTATCAAGGCTTACTATGGCTACACCTTC	CASSIKAYYGYTF
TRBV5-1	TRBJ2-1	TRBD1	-	TGCGCCAGCAGCTTCCCCAAACAGGGGGACGCCTACAATGAGCAGTTCTTC	CASSFPKQGDAYNEQFF